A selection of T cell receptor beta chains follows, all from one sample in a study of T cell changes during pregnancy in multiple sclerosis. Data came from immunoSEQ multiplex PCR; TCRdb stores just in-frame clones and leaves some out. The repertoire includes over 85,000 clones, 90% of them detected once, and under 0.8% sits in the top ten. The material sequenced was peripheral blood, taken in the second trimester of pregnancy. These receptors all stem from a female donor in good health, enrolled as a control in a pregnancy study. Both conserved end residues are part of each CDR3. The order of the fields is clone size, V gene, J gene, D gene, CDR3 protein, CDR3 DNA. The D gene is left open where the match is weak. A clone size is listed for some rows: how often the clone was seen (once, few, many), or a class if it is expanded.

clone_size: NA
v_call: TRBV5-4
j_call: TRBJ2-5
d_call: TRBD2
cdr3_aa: CASSHGLARETQYF
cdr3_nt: TGTGCCAGCAGTCATGGACTAGCGCGGGAGACCCAGTACTTC

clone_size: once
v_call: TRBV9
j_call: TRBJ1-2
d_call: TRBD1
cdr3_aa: CASSVGTGVGGYTF
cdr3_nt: TGTGCCAGCAGCGTAGGGACAGGGGTTGGCGGCTACACCTTC

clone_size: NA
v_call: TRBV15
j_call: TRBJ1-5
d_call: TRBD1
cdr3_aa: CATSRKGQVNQPQHF
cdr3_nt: TGTGCCACCAGCCGAAAAGGACAGGTCAATCAGCCCCAGCATTTT

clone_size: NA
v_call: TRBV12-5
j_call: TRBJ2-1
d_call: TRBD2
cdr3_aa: CASGSGLAGYNEQFF
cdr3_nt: TGTGCTAGTGGTTCCGGACTAGCGGGCTACAATGAGCAGTTCTTC

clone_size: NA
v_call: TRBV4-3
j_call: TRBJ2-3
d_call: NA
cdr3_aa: CASSHSGTAAQYF
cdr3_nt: TGCGCCAGCAGCCACTCCGGGACTGCGGCGCAGTATTTT

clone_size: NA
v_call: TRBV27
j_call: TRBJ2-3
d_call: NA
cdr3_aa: CASSSKTSTDTQYF
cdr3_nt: TGTGCCAGCAGTTCCAAAACTAGCACAGATACGCAGTATTTT

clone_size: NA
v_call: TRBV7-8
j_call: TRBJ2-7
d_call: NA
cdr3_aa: CASSLQGYEQYF
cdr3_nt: TGTGCCAGCAGCTTACAGGGCTACGAGCAGTACTTC

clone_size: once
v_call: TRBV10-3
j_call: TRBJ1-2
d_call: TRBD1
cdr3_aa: CAIMPGQESYGYTF
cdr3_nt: TGTGCCATCATGCCTGGACAGGAAAGCTATGGCTACACCTTC

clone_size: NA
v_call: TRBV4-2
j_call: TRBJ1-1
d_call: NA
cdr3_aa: CASSQDEAGIDTEAFF
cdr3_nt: TGTGCCAGCAGCCAAGATGAAGCGGGGATTGACACTGAAGCTTTCTTT

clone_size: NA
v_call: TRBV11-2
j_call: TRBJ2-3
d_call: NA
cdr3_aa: CASSLVAATDTQYF
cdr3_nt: TGTGCCAGCAGCTTAGTTGCGGCCACAGATACGCAGTATTTT

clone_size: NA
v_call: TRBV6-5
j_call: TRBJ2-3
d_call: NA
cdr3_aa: CASSYGTGTRDTQYF
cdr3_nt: TGTGCCAGCAGTTACGGGACCGGGACAAGAGATACGCAGTATTTT